This T cell receptor (beta chain) is drawn from a study of cytomegalovirus exposure and HLA in healthy donors. Clones were read by immunoSEQ multiplex PCR, and TCRdb kept only the in-frame ones, dropping some. The sample contains more than 80,000 clones, about 95% of which appear only once. Between the trimmed V and J ends, which lost 6 bases and 0 bases, there was a span of 18 bases. The V gene's germline CDR1 is MDHEN and CDR2 SYDVKM. The CDR3 totals 17 residues. The source of this sequence is a woman between 18 and 30 years old in good health and CMV-seronegative. The chain joins TRBV28 to TRBJ2-1; TRBD2 is a possible D gene (5 bases). The sequenced sample was PBMCs. The CDR3 is CASSYAGWISSYNEQFF. The CDR3 DNA follows: TGTGCCAGCAGCTACGCGGGCTGGATTAGCTCCTACAATGAGCAGTTCTTC. The whole variable domain, filled in from reference TRBV28 and TRBJ2-1, reads DVKVTQSSRYLVKRTGEKVFLECVQDMDHENMFWYRQDPGLGLRLIYFSYDVKMKEKGDIPEGYSVSREKKERFSLILESASTNQTSMYLCASSYAGWISSYNEQFFGPGTRLTVL.